This paragraph covers one T cell receptor (beta chain) sequence. This sample was taken from a study of CD8 T cells in Susac syndrome. TCR beta from blood CD8+ and CD4+ T cells was sequenced. Random-hexamer reverse transcription was applied to roughly 0.5 to 1 ug RNA. Across 54 Vbeta and 13 Jbeta, immunoSEQ multiplex PCR amplified TCR beta CDR3. From the immunoSEQ multiplex PCR reads, TCRdb called clonotypes with MiXCR, one entry per CDR3 protein. Seen here are about 130,000 distinct CDR3 sequences, 90% to 95% observed once, and the top ten hold around 0.25%. V was clipped by 9 bases and J by 4 bases, with 15 bases between them. The CDR3 extends over 13 amino acids. Germline values: CDR1 LNHNV, CDR2 YYDKDF (reference sequence).

Sequences were obtained from CD8+ T cells from PBMCs. The rearrangement joins TRBV15 to TRBJ1-1; TRBD1 might be the D (6 bases). The origin of this receptor is a human donor with multiple sclerosis. The CDR3: CATSGGAGTEAFF. CDR3 nucleotide sequence: TGTGCCACGAGCGGGGGCGCGGGCACTGAAGCTTTCTTT.